This paragraph covers one T cell receptor beta chain sequence. The V gene's germline CDR1 is SGHVS and CDR2 FQNEAQ. The CDR3 sequence is 15 residues long. The germline V and J ends were trimmed by 1 base and 8 bases, with 14 bases remaining between them. This entry belongs to a study of blood T cell repertoires in COVID-19. Study-level background: Samples representing acute and convalescent COVID-19 were sourced from the United States, Italy and Spain. Sample material is recorded as cDNA or gDNA derived from T cells, B-cell-depleted T cells, or PBMCs.

Per the original data handling: Estimation of nucleated cell counts relied on the amplification of reference gene primers. Measured with immunoSEQ multiplex PCR; TCRdb has only the in-frame clones, and not every one. V and J calls and clone size are as listed in that table; D and trimming were resolved from the DNA. This table holds 150,000 to 180,000 clones, about 89% found once. This rearrangement joins TRBV7-8 to TRBJ1-4; D may be TRBD1 (5 bases). The origin of this receptor is a man aged 45-60 years with acute or convalescent COVID-19. The specimen sequenced was peripheral blood. CDR3: CASSLVGLVQEKLFF. The CDR3 coding sequence is TGTGCCAGCAGCTTAGTGGGACTAGTTCAGGAAAAACTGTTTTTT.